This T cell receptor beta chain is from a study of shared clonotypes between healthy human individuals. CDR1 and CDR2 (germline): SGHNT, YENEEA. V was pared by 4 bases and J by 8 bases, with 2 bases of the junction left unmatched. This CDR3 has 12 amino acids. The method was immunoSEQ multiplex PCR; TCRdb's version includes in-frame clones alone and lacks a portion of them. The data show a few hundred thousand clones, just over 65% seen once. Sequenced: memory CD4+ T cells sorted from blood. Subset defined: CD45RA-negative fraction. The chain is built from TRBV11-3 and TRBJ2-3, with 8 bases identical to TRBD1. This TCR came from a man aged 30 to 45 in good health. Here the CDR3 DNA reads TGTGCCAGCAGCTCGACAGGGGCTACGCAGTATTTT. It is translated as CASSSTGATQYF.